This T cell receptor beta chain was observed in a study of regulatory T cells in long-lasting Graves disease. At the level of the study: Over 5 years of antithyroid drugs plus positive TSH receptor antibodies defined persistent Graves' disease.

V lost 0 bases to trimming and J lost 7 bases, with 10 bases between them. Germline V CDR1 and CDR2: LNHDA, SQIVND (reference sequence). This CDR3 has 14 amino acids. Time point here: persistent/refractory GD, antithyroid drugs over 5 years with positive TRAb. The TCR library was prepared using RNA isolated from PBMCs. A blood draw put about 8.2 milliliters of peripheral blood into EDTA tubes. Study conclusions and caveats: Preferential use of TRBV28, TRBJ1-2 and TRBJ2-5 was seen in persistent disease.

Comments on this clonotype: Its matching antigen is unknown.

Assembly of TCR beta libraries relied on iRepertoire HTBI primers together with Arm-PCR of CDR3 regions. TCRdb reanalysed the multiplex PCR reads using MiXCR and keeps one entry per CDR3 protein. The sample consists of 400,000 to 450,000 distinct CDR3 sequences, 23% of them appearing once. The TCR sequence derives from a female donor with Graves disease. The material sequenced was peripheral blood mononuclear cells (PBMCs), taken when the disease was refractory, from a patient treated with antithyroid drugs. The V call is TRBV19, the J call TRBJ2-4; possibly TRBD1 for D (5 bases). CDR3 DNA: TGTGCCAGTAGTATAGACAGGGTATGGAACATTCAGTACTTC. Translating gives CASSIDRVWNIQYF.